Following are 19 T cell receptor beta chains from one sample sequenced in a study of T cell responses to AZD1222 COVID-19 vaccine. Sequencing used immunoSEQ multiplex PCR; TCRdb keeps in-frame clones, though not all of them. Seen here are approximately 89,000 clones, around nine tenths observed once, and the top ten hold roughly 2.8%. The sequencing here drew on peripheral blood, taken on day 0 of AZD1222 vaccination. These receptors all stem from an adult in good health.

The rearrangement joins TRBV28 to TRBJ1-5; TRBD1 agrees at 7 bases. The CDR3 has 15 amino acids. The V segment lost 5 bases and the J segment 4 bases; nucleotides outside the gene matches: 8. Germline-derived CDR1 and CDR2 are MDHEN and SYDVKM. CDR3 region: CASSHGTARNQPQHF. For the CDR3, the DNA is TGTGCCAGCAGTCACGGGACAGCAAGAAATCAGCCCCAGCATTTT.

CDR3: CASSQDARLAGRTDTQYF. CDR3 nucleotide sequence: TGTGCCAGCAGCCAAGATGCGAGACTAGCGGGTCGCACAGATACGCAGTATTTT. J is TRBJ2-3 and V is TRBV3-1 (or the pseudogene TRBV3-2); TRBD2 matches at 10 bases. The CDR3 is 18 residues long. V was pared by 0 bases and J by 1 base, with 7 bases of the junction left unmatched. Germline V gene lookup returns CDR1 LGHDT and CDR2 YNNKEL (reference sequence).

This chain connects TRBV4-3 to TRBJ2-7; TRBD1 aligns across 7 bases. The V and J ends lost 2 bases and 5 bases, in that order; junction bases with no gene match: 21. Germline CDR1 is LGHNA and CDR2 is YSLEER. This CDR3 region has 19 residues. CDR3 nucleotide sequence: TGCGCCAGCAGCCAAAGAAGATATCAACCGGGACAGTTACTCCACGAGCAGTACTTC. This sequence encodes CASSQRRYQPGQLLHEQYF.

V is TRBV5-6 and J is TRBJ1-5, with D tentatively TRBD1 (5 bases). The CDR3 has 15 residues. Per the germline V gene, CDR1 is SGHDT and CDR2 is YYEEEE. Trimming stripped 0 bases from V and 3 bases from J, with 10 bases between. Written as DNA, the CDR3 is TGTGCCAGCAGCTTGGCGGGGGGTTTCAATCAGCCCCAGCATTTT. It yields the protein CASSLAGGFNQPQHF.

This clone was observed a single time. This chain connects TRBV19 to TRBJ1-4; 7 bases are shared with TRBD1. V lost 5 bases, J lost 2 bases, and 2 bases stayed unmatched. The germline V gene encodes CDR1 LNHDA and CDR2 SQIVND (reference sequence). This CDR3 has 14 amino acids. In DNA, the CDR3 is TGTGCCAGTAGTTTACAGGGGACTAATGAAAAACTGTTTTTT. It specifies CASSLQGTNEKLFF.

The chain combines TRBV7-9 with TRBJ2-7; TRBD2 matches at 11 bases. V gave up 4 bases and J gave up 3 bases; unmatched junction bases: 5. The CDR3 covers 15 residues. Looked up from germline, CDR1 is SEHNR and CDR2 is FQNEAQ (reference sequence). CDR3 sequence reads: CASSSSGLADYEQYF. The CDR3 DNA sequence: TGTGCCAGCAGCTCGTCGGGACTAGCGGACTACGAGCAGTACTTC.

The CDR3 region is CASSQDPGVAGQPQHF. DNA for the CDR3: TGCGCCAGCAGCCAAGACCCAGGGGTCGCCGGCCAGCCCCAGCATTTT. This chain links TRBV4-1 with TRBJ1-5; possibly TRBD1 for D (6 bases). The CDR3 length is 16 residues. The ends were cut back, 0 bases at V and 7 bases at J, with 16 bases in the middle. Looked up from germline, CDR1 is MGHRA and CDR2 is YSYEKL.

CDR3 nucleotides: TGTGCCAGCAGTTTATTATCAGGAGCTGAAGCTTTCTTT. Its translation is CASSLLSGAEAFF. The chain combines TRBV27 with TRBJ1-1; D remains unclear. The CDR3 covers 13 residues. V was shortened by 1 base and J by 6 bases, with 9 bases between the two germline ends. CDR1 MNHEY and CDR2 SMNVEV come from the germline V gene (reference sequence).

As DNA, the CDR3 is TGCGCCAGCAGCGTACAGGGGTCCGGGGAGCTGTTTTTT. This gives the protein CASSVQGSGELFF. The V and J genes are TRBV5-1 and TRBJ2-2; the match to TRBD1 covers 7 bases. The CDR3 is made up of 13 amino acids. The junction had 3 bases not matched to a gene; V was cut back by 4 bases and J by 6 bases. Looked up from germline, CDR1 is SGHRS and CDR2 is YFSETQ.

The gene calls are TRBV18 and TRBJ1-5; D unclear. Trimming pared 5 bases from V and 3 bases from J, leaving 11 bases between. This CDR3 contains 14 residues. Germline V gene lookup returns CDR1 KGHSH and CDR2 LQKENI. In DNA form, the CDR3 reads TGTGCCAGCTCAACATCAGGAGACAATCAGCCCCAGCATTTT. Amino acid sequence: CASSTSGDNQPQHF.

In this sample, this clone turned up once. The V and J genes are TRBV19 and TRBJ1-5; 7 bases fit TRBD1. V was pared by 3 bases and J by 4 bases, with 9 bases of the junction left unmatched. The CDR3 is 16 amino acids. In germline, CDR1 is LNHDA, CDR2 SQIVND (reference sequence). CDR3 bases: TGTGCCAGTAGTATCACTGGGGGGACAGAAAATCAGCCCCAGCATTTT. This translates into CASSITGGTENQPQHF.

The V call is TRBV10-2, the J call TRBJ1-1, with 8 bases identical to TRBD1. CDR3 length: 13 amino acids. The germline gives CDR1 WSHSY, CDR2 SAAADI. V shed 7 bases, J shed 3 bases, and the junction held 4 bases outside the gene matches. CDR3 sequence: CASNLQGDTEAFF. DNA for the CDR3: TGCGCCAGCAACCTACAGGGGGACACTGAAGCTTTCTTT.

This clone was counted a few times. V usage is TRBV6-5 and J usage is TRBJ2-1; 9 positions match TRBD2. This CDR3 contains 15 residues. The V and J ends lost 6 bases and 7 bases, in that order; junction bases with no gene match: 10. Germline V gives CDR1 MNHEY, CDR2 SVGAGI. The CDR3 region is CASRRALAGMNEQFF. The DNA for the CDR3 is TGTGCCAGCAGAAGGGCGCTAGCGGGGATGAATGAGCAGTTCTTC.

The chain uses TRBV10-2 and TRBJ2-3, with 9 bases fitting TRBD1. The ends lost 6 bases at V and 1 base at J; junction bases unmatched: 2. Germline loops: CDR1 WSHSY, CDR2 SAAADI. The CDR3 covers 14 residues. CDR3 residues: CASSRTGGTDTQYF. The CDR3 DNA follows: TGCGCCAGCAGCAGGACAGGGGGCACAGATACGCAGTATTTT.

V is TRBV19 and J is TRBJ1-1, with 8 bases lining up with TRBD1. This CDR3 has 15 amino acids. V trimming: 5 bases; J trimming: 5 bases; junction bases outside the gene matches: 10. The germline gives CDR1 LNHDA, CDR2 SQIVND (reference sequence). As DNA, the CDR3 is TGTGCCAGTAGTCCCGTCAGGGGGCAGGGAACTGAAGCTTTCTTT. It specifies CASSPVRGQGTEAFF.

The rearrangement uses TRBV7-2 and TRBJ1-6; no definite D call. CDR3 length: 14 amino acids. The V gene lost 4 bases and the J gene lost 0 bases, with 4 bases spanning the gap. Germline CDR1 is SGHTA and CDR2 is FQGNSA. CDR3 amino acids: CASSSPSYNSPLHF. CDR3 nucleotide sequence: TGTGCCAGCAGCTCCCCCTCCTATAATTCACCCCTCCACTTT. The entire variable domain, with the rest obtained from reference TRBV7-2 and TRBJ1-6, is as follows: GAGVSQSPSNKVTEKGKDVELRCDPISGHTALYWYRQSLGQGLEFLIYFQGNSAPDKSGLPSDRFSAERTGGSVSTLTIQRTQQEDSAVYLCASSSPSYNSPLHFGNGTRLTVT.

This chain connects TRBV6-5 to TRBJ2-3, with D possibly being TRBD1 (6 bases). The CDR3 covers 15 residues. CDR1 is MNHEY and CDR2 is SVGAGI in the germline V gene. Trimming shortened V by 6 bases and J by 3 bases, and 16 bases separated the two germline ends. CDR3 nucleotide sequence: TGTGCCAGCAGGGTAGGGACACGGTTTACAGATACGCAGTATTTT. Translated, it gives CASRVGTRFTDTQYF.

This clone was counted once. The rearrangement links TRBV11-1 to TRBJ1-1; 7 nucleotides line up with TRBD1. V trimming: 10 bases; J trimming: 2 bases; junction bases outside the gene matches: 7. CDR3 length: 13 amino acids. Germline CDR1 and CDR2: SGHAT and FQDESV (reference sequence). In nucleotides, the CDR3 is TGTGCCACGTTGGGACAGCCAAACACTGAAGCTTTCTTT. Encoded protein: CATLGQPNTEAFF.

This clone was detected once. In DNA, the CDR3 is TGCAGTGCCCCTTCCCTCGGGGGCTACACCTTC. This encodes CSAPSLGGYTF. This rearrangement joins TRBV20-1 to TRBJ1-2; D not resolved. CDR1 is DFQATT, CDR2 SNEGSKA, per germline (reference sequence). This CDR3 is 11 amino acids long. The V gene lost 6 bases and the J gene lost 8 bases, with 13 bases spanning the gap.